Below are 16 T cell receptor beta chains sequenced from a single sample in a study of T-cell reconstitution after alpha-beta-depleted transplantation in children (dated by TCRdb to 2015 to 2016). The library came from PCR. Reads for this sample came from an Illumina HiSeq 2500. TCR library preparation used molecular barcoding, with unique molecular identifiers applied to normalize quantification of the TCRbeta repertoire. TCRdb passed the public sequencing reads through fastp at Q25 and MiXCR, retaining productive beta sequences. Each CDR3 protein appears once, grouped with its most common genes and DNA. Present in this sample are 700,000 or so distinct CDR3 sequences, about 12% of which were seen just once. Of the sample, around 0.76% falls within the top ten clones. The treatment or condition label on this specimen signifies: allogeneic hematopoietic cell transplantation with graft depleted of TCRalphabeta T cells and CD19 B cells.

The source material was PBMCs, sampled before TCRalphabeta/CD19-depleted stem cell transplant. These TCRs come from a girl under 10 years old with congenital amegakaryocytic thrombocytopenia, due to receive a stem cell transplant.

This clonotype was seen at least ten times. The V gene is TRBV20-1, the J gene TRBJ2-1; 8 nucleotides align to TRBD2. V lost 2 bases and J lost 8; bases outside the gene matches: 11. This CDR3 has 15 residues. The germline V gene has CDR1 DFQATT and CDR2 SNEGSKA (reference sequence). In DNA form, the CDR3 reads TGCAGTGCTAGAATCTGGCCAGCGGGAGTGGATGAGCAGTTCTTC. Translating it yields CSARIWPAGVDEQFF.

The chain recombines TRBV27 with TRBJ2-1; 8 nucleotides agree with TRBD1. This CDR3 has 16 residues. The V segment lost 8 bases and the J segment 6 bases; nucleotides outside the gene matches: 15. CDR1 is MNHEY, CDR2 SMNVEV, per germline (reference sequence). CDR3 residues: CASSLSSGGQGNEQFF. The CDR3, as DNA: TGTGCCAGCTCTCTCAGTTCAGGTGGACAGGGCAATGAGCAGTTCTTC.

The sample holds many counts of this clonotype. This sequence joins TRBV3-1 and TRBJ2-1, with 10 bases fitting TRBD2. Looked up from germline, CDR1 is LGHDT and CDR2 is YNNKEL (reference sequence). The CDR3 runs to 14 residues. Trimming removed 8 bases from V and 5 bases from J; junction bases left unmatched: 6. The CDR3 reads CASEAGGRNNEQFF. CDR3 nucleotides: TGTGCCAGCGAAGCGGGAGGGAGGAACAATGAGCAGTTCTTC.

This clonotype appeared a few times. The rearrangement uses TRBV5-1 and TRBJ2-7, with D perhaps given as TRBD1 or TRBD2 (5 bases each). Trimming shortened V by 3 bases and J by 4 bases, and 17 bases separated the two germline ends. Germline V gene sequence: CDR1 SGHRS, CDR2 YFSETQ. The CDR3 is made up of 15 amino acids. CDR3 sequence reads: CASSYGTPVWYEQYF. The DNA for the CDR3 is TGCGCCAGCAGCTACGGGACCCCCGTCTGGTACGAGCAGTACTTC.

This chain uses TRBV4-1 with TRBJ2-7; D ambiguous. This CDR3 has 17 residues. Trimming stripped 1 base from V and 2 bases from J, with 18 bases between. CDR1 is MGHRA and CDR2 is YSYEKL in the germline V gene. The CDR3 region has the DNA TGCGCCAGCAGCCAAGCCCAAAGTAGGATGTATCCCTACGAGCAGTACTTC. This gives the protein CASSQAQSRMYPYEQYF.

This clonotype has ten or more counts. This chain links TRBV6-6 with TRBJ1-3; D remains ambiguous. Trimming took off 8 bases at V and 4 bases at J, with 12 bases between the two ends. The CDR3 loop spans 13 amino acids. The germline CDR1 and CDR2 sequences are MNHNY and SVGAGI (reference sequence). The CDR3 region has the DNA TGTGCCAGCCATTCGTCGGCCGGAAACACCATATATTTT. This codes for CASHSSAGNTIYF.

This clonotype was seen a few times. The chain combines TRBV27 with TRBJ2-1; D uncertain. The germline V and J ends were trimmed by 4 bases and 0 bases, with 13 bases remaining between them. The CDR3 spans 16 residues. Germline lookup yields CDR1 MNHEY and CDR2 SMNVEV (reference sequence). The CDR3 loop reads CASSSKFQSSYNEQFF. DNA for the CDR3: TGTGCCAGCAGTTCAAAATTTCAAAGCTCCTACAATGAGCAGTTCTTC.

The J gene is TRBJ2-2, the V gene TRBV20-1, with D perhaps matching TRBD1 (5 bases). CDR1 DFQATT and CDR2 SNEGSKA come from the germline V gene (reference sequence). The CDR3 has 13 amino acids. Trimming cost V 3 bases and J 0 bases, with 5 bases left between them. The CDR3 loop is CSARTANTGELFF. For the CDR3, the DNA is TGCAGTGCTAGGACAGCGAACACCGGGGAGCTGTTTTTT.

Many counts were recorded for this clonotype. The chain carries TRBV5-1 and TRBJ2-7; 8 bases align to TRBD2. CDR3 length: 16 amino acids. After removal of 3 bases from V and 5 bases from J, the junction contained 13 bases not matched to a gene. Per the germline V gene, CDR1 is SGHRS and CDR2 is YFSETQ. CDR3 DNA sequence: TGCGCCAGCAGCTCAGGTGGACTAGCCCAGCGGAACGAGCAGTACTTC. Translating gives CASSSGGLAQRNEQYF. Filled out from reference TRBV5-1 and TRBJ2-7, the complete variable domain reads KAGVTQTPRYLIKTRGQQVTLSCSPISGHRSVSWYQQTPGQGLQFLFEYFSETQRNKGNFPGRFSGRQFSNSRSEMNVSTLELGDSALYLCASSSGGLAQRNEQYFGPGTRLTVT.

The chain uses TRBV28 and TRBJ2-3, with D perhaps assigned TRBD1 or TRBD2 (5 bases each). The ends were cut back, 0 bases at V and 0 bases at J, with 16 bases in the middle. The CDR3 has 18 amino acids. Germline assignment: CDR1 MDHEN and CDR2 SYDVKM. Here the CDR3 DNA reads TGTGCCAGCAGTTTATGGGGGGACGGCGGATTCAGCACAGATACGCAGTATTTT. This codes for CASSLWGDGGFSTDTQYF.

The sample holds many counts of this clonotype. The CDR3 region is CASSRDRAYEQYF. The CDR3 DNA is TGTGCCAGCAGCCGGGACAGGGCCTACGAGCAGTACTTC. The V and J genes are TRBV7-2 and TRBJ2-7; the match to TRBD1 covers 9 bases. The CDR3 runs 13 residues. The germline CDR1 and CDR2 sequences are SGHTA and FQGNSA. The V gene end was trimmed by 5 bases and the J gene end by 2 bases; junction bases not matched to a gene: 1.

This clonotype showed up just a few times. The V call is TRBV5-5, the J call TRBJ2-1, with D possibly being TRBD1 or TRBD2 (5 bases each). Looked up from germline, CDR1 is SGHKS and CDR2 is YYEKEE (reference sequence). The ends were cut back, 1 base at V and 0 bases at J, with 17 bases in the middle. The CDR3 is 18 residues long. Here the CDR3 reads CASSLTPRADSSYNEQFF. CDR3 nucleotides: TGTGCCAGCAGCTTGACCCCGCGGGCAGACAGCTCCTACAATGAGCAGTTCTTC.

This clonotype was seen ten or more times. CDR3 DNA: TGTGCCAGCAGCTCCCAGGGCGGCCTCTCCTACGAGCAGTACTTC. Translated, it gives CASSSQGGLSYEQYF. The chain employs TRBV7-2 and TRBJ2-7; possibly TRBD1 for D (5 bases). Trimming stripped 4 bases from V and 0 bases from J, with 13 bases between. The CDR3 length is 15 residues. Germline V lookup: CDR1 SGHTA, CDR2 FQGNSA.

This chain uses TRBV5-1 with TRBJ2-1; TRBD1 matches 11 bases. V gave up 2 bases and J gave up 4 bases; unmatched junction bases: 8. This CDR3 comprises 17 residues. CDR1 and CDR2 (germline): SGHRS, YFSETQ. The CDR3, as DNA: TGCGCCAGCAGCTTCCAAACCGGGACAGGGGGATACAATGAGCAGTTCTTC. Its protein is CASSFQTGTGGYNEQFF.

In this sample, this clonotype turned up a few times. The V call is TRBV29-1, the J call TRBJ2-7; 11 bases match TRBD2. V was pared by 6 bases and J by 4 bases, with 8 bases of the junction left unmatched. The CDR3 totals 14 residues. Germline V gene sequence: CDR1 SQVTM, CDR2 ANQGSEA. The CDR3 nucleotides read TGCAGCGTCCGTAGCGGGAGGGCCCTATACGAGCAGTACTTC. It yields the protein CSVRSGRALYEQYF.

This clonotype turned up a few times. The rearrangement uses TRBV5-1 and TRBJ2-2; D remains ambiguous. Trimming shortened V by 4 bases and J by 1 base, and 8 bases separated the two germline ends. The CDR3 spans 14 residues. CDR1 is SGHRS, CDR2 YFSETQ, per germline. In DNA, the CDR3 is TGCGCCAGCAGCCGTCTTAAGAACACCGGGGAGCTGTTTTTT. Translated, it gives CASSRLKNTGELFF.